The present TCR beta chain was sequenced within a study of post-analysis software for immune sequencing data (dated by TCRdb to the mid-2010s). About the full investigation: Disease courses on record covered relapsing-remitting, secondary progressive and progressive-relapsing multiple sclerosis, though some patients had no subtype annotation. A subset of samples was prepared in parallel using single-end sample barcoding, then pooled and co-amplified after Illumina adapter ligation. The patient repertoires were compared against approximately twelve previously published healthy control repertoires obtained from donors aged roughly 6 to 28 years.

To demonstrate the VDJtools post-analysis software, the study profiled TCR beta repertoires from the peripheral blood of 10 to 15 young patients with multiple sclerosis. The multiple sclerosis patients were children and adolescents between about 6 and 16 years of age. Concerning this clonotype: This clone's antigen is unknown. No much larger clonotype is one base removed from it; base qualities were not supplied.

The library was obtained by PCR. The reads were generated on an Illumina HiSeq 2500. Unique molecular identifiers were incorporated into TCR beta cDNA libraries to reduce PCR and sequencing biases. Roughly 500,000 cDNA molecules were obtained per 1 to 10 million input T cells, so each molecule approximated one T cell. The patient libraries were prepared and sequenced using the same protocol as the earlier healthy control dataset. Within a given batch, samples were prepared together, multiplexed and sequenced on the same HiSeq lane. Per the source publication's procedure: MIGEC handled the raw barcoded reads, throwing out single-read molecular identifier groups before consensus assembly and CDR3 extraction. VDJtools was used for post-analysis of the clonotype tables, and diversity was normalized by down-sampling every dataset to the size of the smallest sample. In repertoire overlap clustering, CDR3 amino acid sequences, but not nucleotide sequences, were matched to correct batch-related cross-sample contamination. Using fastp at Q25 and MiXCR, TCRdb reprocessed the public reads and kept productive beta chains. Each record represents a unique CDR3 protein, reported with the most common genes and DNA among its rows. These V and J calls are TCRdb output, not the study's own analysis. Within this sample are about 820,000 distinct CDR3 sequences, with roughly 50% of them counted one time only. The biggest ten clones account for approximately 4.5% of the sample.

Here is what the overall study found, with its caveats: When samples were clustered directly using the F measure, samples prepared in the same batch co-clustered strongly, which prompted a batch-effect correction. Patients showed significantly higher frequencies than controls for several TRBV segments, among them TRBV5-6, TRBV5-1 and TRBV20-1. Multiple sclerosis patients had significantly lower normalized Chao1 diversity than controls, a result that suggests substantial peripheral T-cell clonal expansion. The control group was slightly older than the multiple sclerosis patient group.

V is trimmed back by 7 bases and J by 2 bases, and the junction contains 2 bases that no gene match accounts for. From a lookup of the germline V gene, CDR1 and CDR2 are SQVTM and ANQGSEA. Counted from cysteine to phenylalanine, this CDR3 has 11 amino acids. Only the CDR3 DNA is retained, 33 bases long and in frame from the first base. The chain was built from TRBV29-1 and TRBJ2-7; the junction holds 7 bases that match TRBD2. What was sequenced was blood. This TCR derives from a girl aged 10 to 17 with multiple sclerosis. In nucleotide form, the sequence is TGCAGCGGGGGGGGACCCTACGAGCAGTACTTC. The encoded protein is CSGGGPYEQYF.